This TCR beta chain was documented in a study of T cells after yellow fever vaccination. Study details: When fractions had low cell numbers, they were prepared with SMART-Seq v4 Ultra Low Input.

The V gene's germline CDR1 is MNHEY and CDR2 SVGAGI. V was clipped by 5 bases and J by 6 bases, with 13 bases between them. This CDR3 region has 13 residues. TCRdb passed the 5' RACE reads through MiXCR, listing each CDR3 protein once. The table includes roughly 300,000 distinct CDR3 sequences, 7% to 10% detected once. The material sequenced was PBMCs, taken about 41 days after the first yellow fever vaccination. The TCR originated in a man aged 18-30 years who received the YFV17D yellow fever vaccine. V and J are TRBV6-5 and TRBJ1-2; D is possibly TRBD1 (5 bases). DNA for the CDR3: TGTGCCAGCAGTCTTCTCGGGACGAATGGCTACACCTTC. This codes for CASSLLGTNGYTF.